These 21 T cell receptor beta chains originate from one sample sequenced in a study of memory CD4+ T cells and cytomegalovirus serostatus (dated by TCRdb to the late 2010s). The method behind the library was the immunoSEQ multiplex PCR assay. The clones in this table, taken by TCRdb from immuneACCESS, are in-frame only. Not every clone is retained; where verified, under half of the shortfall comes from an unresolved V gene, and the cause of the rest is unknown. The sample includes 40,000 to 60,000 clones, with roughly 73% observed a single time. The top ten constitute roughly 0.76% of the sample. A FACSAria II was used to sort memory CD4+ T cells, defined as single viable CD3+CD4+CD8-CD45RO+ cells. Sequences were obtained from memory CD4+ T cells from blood. These receptor sequences come from an adult in good health and CMV-seronegative.

The chain has TRBV5-4 and TRBJ1-4; D is possibly TRBD1 (5 bases). There are 15 residues in the CDR3. Trimming pared 4 bases from V and 7 bases from J, leaving 17 bases between. CDR1 SGHNT and CDR2 YYREEE come from the germline V gene (reference sequence). CDR3 sequence: CASSRRQTGGEKLFF. The CDR3 nucleotides read TGTGCCAGCAGCCGCCGACAAACTGGGGGTGAAAAACTGTTTTTT.

This clone was detected only once. The chain uses TRBV7-9 and TRBJ2-7, with D tentatively TRBD1 (6 bases). Trimming pared 5 bases from V and 0 bases from J, leaving 14 bases between. From germline, CDR1 is SEHNR and CDR2 FQNEAQ (reference sequence). The CDR3 covers 15 residues. CDR3 sequence reads: CASSPGQRSSYEQYF. CDR3 DNA sequence: TGTGCCAGCAGCCCCGGACAGCGAAGCTCCTACGAGCAGTACTTC.

The chain carries TRBV7-2 and TRBJ2-1; D not certain. The CDR3 is 11 amino acids. In germline, CDR1 is SGHTA, CDR2 FQGNSA. Trimming pared 1 base from V and 6 bases from J, leaving 1 base between. DNA of the CDR3: TGTGCCAGCAGCTTAGGCAATGAGCAGTTCTTC. Residues: CASSLGNEQFF.

The genes are TRBV5-1 and TRBJ1-1; possible D gene TRBD1, 5 bases. Per the germline V gene, CDR1 is SGHRS and CDR2 is YFSETQ. Trimming took off 2 bases at V and 5 bases at J, with 22 bases between the two ends. The CDR3 contains 17 residues. CDR3 residues: CASSFTTAPTRGTEAFF. CDR3 nucleotides: TGCGCCAGCAGCTTTACGACAGCTCCAACTCGGGGTACTGAAGCTTTCTTT.

The genes are TRBV5-1 and TRBJ2-7, with a weak D call TRBD1 (5 bases). With 2 bases removed from V and 5 bases from J, the gap between germline ends came to 11 bases. The V gene's germline CDR1 is SGHRS and CDR2 YFSETQ. CDR3 length: 13 amino acids. In DNA form, the CDR3 reads TGCGCCAGCAGCTTTCAGGGTGTCAACGAGCAGTACTTC. Translated, it gives CASSFQGVNEQYF.

The rearrangement uses TRBV19 and TRBJ1-1; D is undetermined. Per the germline V gene, CDR1 is LNHDA and CDR2 is SQIVND (reference sequence). Trimming shortened V by 5 bases and J by 0 bases, and 10 bases separated the two germline ends. The CDR3 runs to 14 residues. The CDR3 protein is CASSAPSMNTEAFF. The CDR3 DNA follows: TGTGCCAGTAGTGCCCCCTCCATGAACACTGAAGCTTTCTTT.

With respect to this clone: One end of the junction fails to match germline, which may point to a read error. Other DNA sequences in the sample encode the same CDR3. The gene calls are TRBV6-1 and TRBJ1-1, with TRBD1 as a possible D gene (5 bases). The CDR3 runs 15 residues. Germline V CDR1 and CDR2: MNHNS, SASEGT. The CDR3 nucleotides are TGTGCCAGCAGGGGACCGGACGGACTGAACACCGAAGCTTTCTTT. Its translation: CASRGPDGLNTEAFF.

The gene calls are TRBV5-1 and TRBJ1-2; 8 positions agree with TRBD1. This CDR3 is 15 amino acids long. The junction had 11 bases not matched to a gene; V was cut back by 3 bases and J by 7 bases. Germline CDR1 is SGHRS and CDR2 is YFSETQ. The CDR3 reads CASSWAGTGEGGYTF. For the CDR3, the DNA is TGCGCCAGCAGCTGGGCCGGGACAGGAGAAGGTGGCTACACCTTC.

The chain employs TRBV20-1 and TRBJ2-4; D perhaps matches TRBD1 (6 bases). This CDR3 region has 11 residues. The V end was cut by 6 bases, the J end by 12 bases, with 15 bases between. CDR1 and CDR2 from the germline V gene are DFQATT and SNEGSKA (reference sequence). The CDR3: CSALIQGPQYF. CDR3 bases: TGCAGTGCCCTAATACAGGGCCCTCAGTACTTC.

The V gene is TRBV28, the J gene TRBJ2-3; D remains unclear. The germline gives CDR1 MDHEN, CDR2 SYDVKM. The CDR3 runs 14 residues. V was clipped by 3 bases and J by 2 bases, with 9 bases between them. CDR3 in DNA: TGTGCCAGCAGTTTTGGAGCTTACACAGATACGCAGTATTTT. This encodes CASSFGAYTDTQYF. Full variable domain (rest looked up from reference TRBV28 and TRBJ2-3): DVKVTQSSRYLVKRTGEKVFLECVQDMDHENMFWYRQDPGLGLRLIYFSYDVKMKEKGDIPEGYSVSREKKERFSLILESASTNQTSMYLCASSFGAYTDTQYFGPGTRLTVL.

The chain combines TRBV6-1 with TRBJ1-1; the D gene is possibly TRBD1 (6 bases). From germline, CDR1 is MNHNS and CDR2 SASEGT. This CDR3 has 15 amino acids. V was pared by 6 bases and J by 4 bases, with 18 bases between. CDR3 bases: TGTGCCAGCAGGGACCCCAGGGGTGGGAGCACTGAAGCTTTCTTT. It codes for CASRDPRGGSTEAFF.

This clone was picked up one time. The chain is built from TRBV6-5 and TRBJ2-7; the D call may be TRBD1 or TRBD2 (5 bases each). Germline V CDR1 and CDR2: MNHEY, SVGAGI. The CDR3 runs to 15 residues. Trimming took off 4 bases at V and 6 bases at J, with 19 bases between the two ends. CDR3 amino acids: CASSSGAAGIGEQYF. For the CDR3, the DNA is TGTGCCAGCAGTTCCGGGGCCGCCGGGATCGGCGAGCAGTACTTC.

This clone has more than one count but fewer than ten. V usage is TRBV18 and J usage is TRBJ2-6; D possibly corresponds to TRBD1 (7 bases). CDR3 length equals 19 residues. Germline V gene lookup returns CDR1 KGHSH and CDR2 LQKENI. V gave up 3 bases and J gave up 0 bases, with 18 bases separating them. The CDR3 loop is CASSPTLGQGGSGANVLTF. CDR3 nucleotides: TGTGCCAGCTCACCGACCCTCGGGCAGGGGGGCTCTGGGGCCAACGTCCTGACTTTC.

The chain employs TRBV5-8 and TRBJ2-7, with D possibly matching TRBD2 (7 bases). Germline CDR1 and CDR2: SGHTS and YDEGEE. The germline V and J ends were trimmed by 2 bases and 6 bases, with 15 bases remaining between them. The CDR3 consists of 14 residues. CDR3 DNA: TGTGCCAGCAGCTTTGGGGGGGGCCCGGGCGAGCAGTACTTC. Residues: CASSFGGGPGEQYF.

This sequence joins TRBV9 and TRBJ1-1, with a weak D call TRBD1 (5 bases). V gave up 1 base and J gave up 3 bases, with 13 bases separating them. CDR3 length: 15 amino acids. Germline-derived CDR1 and CDR2 are SGDLS and YYNGEE. The CDR3, as DNA: TGTGCCAGCAGCGTACAGGGCTCGTGGGACACTGAAGCTTTCTTT. Translation gives CASSVQGSWDTEAFF.

The chain recombines TRBV30 with TRBJ1-2; maybe TRBD1 (5 bases). The CDR3 loop spans 14 amino acids. Germline CDR1 GTSNPN, CDR2 SVGIG (reference sequence). Trimming shortened V by 5 bases and J by 4 bases, and 17 bases separated the two germline ends. This CDR3 is CAWDFQGWGYGYTF. CDR3 in DNA: TGTGCCTGGGACTTCCAGGGATGGGGCTATGGCTACACCTTC.

The chain has TRBV11-2 and TRBJ1-6; unclear D gene. The CDR3 is 14 amino acids. Germline V gives CDR1 SGHAT, CDR2 FQNNGV. The V end lost 5 bases, the J end lost 10 bases, and 15 bases lay between the germline ends. The CDR3 loop is CASSLISAVSPLHF. In DNA form, the CDR3 reads TGTGCCAGCAGCCTAATATCCGCGGTATCACCCCTCCACTTT.

The chain is built from TRBV27 and TRBJ1-2; D is unresolved. Germline V gene lookup returns CDR1 MNHEY and CDR2 SMNVEV (reference sequence). The CDR3 has 14 amino acids. V gave up 5 bases and J gave up 0 bases, with 10 bases separating them. The CDR3 bases are TGTGCCAGCAGTAACCACCGCTCTAACTATGGCTACACCTTC. Residues: CASSNHRSNYGYTF.

The V and J genes are TRBV28 and TRBJ1-2, with D perhaps matching TRBD1 (6 bases). V gave up 7 bases and J gave up 4 bases, with 13 bases separating them. The CDR3 loop spans 13 amino acids. Germline V gene sequence: CDR1 MDHEN, CDR2 SYDVKM. The CDR3 DNA follows: TGTGCCAGCACCCCCAGGGGACCCTATGGCTACACCTTC. The encoded protein is CASTPRGPYGYTF.

The chain employs TRBV19 and TRBJ2-7, with D possibly matching TRBD2 (6 bases). CDR1 and CDR2 from the germline V gene are LNHDA and SQIVND (reference sequence). The CDR3 extends over 14 amino acids. V was trimmed by 6 bases and J by 0 bases, leaving 12 bases between them. The CDR3 here is CASSLGLRSYEQYF. In DNA form, the CDR3 reads TGTGCCAGTAGCCTGGGACTCCGCTCCTACGAGCAGTACTTC.

V usage is TRBV27 and J usage is TRBJ2-4; D is perhaps TRBD1 (5 bases). The V gene lost 4 bases and the J gene lost 0 bases, with 13 bases spanning the gap. The CDR3 sequence is 16 residues long. The V gene's germline CDR1 is MNHEY and CDR2 SMNVEV (reference sequence). CDR3 nucleotides: TGTGCCAGCAGTTCAGCAATCAGGGTAGCCAAAAACATTCAGTACTTC. It is translated as CASSSAIRVAKNIQYF.